Presented here are 6 T cell receptor beta chains from one specimen sequenced in a study of neurological immune-mediated disorders. TCRdb processed the 5' RACE reads anew with MiXCR; each CDR3 protein has one entry. The repertoire holds about 74,000 distinct CDR3 sequences, with 4% to 6% as singletons. The sequenced material came from PBMCs. Source of these receptors: a man between 18 and 29 years old with multiple sclerosis.

This clonotype was recorded at least ten times. This rearrangement joins TRBV4-2 to TRBJ2-7; TRBD2 matches at 8 bases. This CDR3 is 17 amino acids long. V trimming: 4 bases; J trimming: 0 bases; junction bases outside the gene matches: 11. The germline V gene has CDR1 LGHNA and CDR2 YNFKEQ. The CDR3 DNA reads as TGTGCCAGCAGCCCCATCCCGACTAGCGCTTACTCCTACGAGCAGTACTTC. Amino acids: CASSPIPTSAYSYEQYF.

This clonotype was seen many times. This chain links TRBV5-1 with TRBJ1-6; maybe TRBD1 (6 bases). Germline loops: CDR1 SGHRS, CDR2 YFSETQ. The CDR3 consists of 14 residues. V was clipped by 5 bases and J by 6 bases, with 12 bases between them. Here the CDR3 reads CASRWKQGNSPLHF. In DNA, the CDR3 is TGCGCCAGCAGATGGAAACAGGGTAATTCACCCCTCCACTTT.

This clonotype was recorded many times. V and J are TRBV4-2 and TRBJ2-3; D gene unclear. Trimming took 0 bases from V and 2 from J, leaving 9 bases between them. The CDR3 is 15 amino acids. Germline V gives CDR1 LGHNA, CDR2 YNFKEQ. CDR3 bases: TGTGCCAGCAGCCAAGAGATGGGCGCCACAGATACGCAGTATTTT. As protein: CASSQEMGATDTQYF.

A word on this clonotype: A much larger clone sits a single nucleotide away, making a read error possible. The rearrangement links TRBV20-1 to TRBJ2-2; D tentatively reads TRBD1 or TRBD2 (5 bases each). The CDR3 sequence is 13 residues long. CDR1 is DFQATT and CDR2 is SNEGSKA in the germline V gene (reference sequence). The CDR3 protein is CSARQPNTGDLFF. The CDR3 DNA reads as TGCAGTGCCCGACAGCCGAACACCGGGGATCTGTTTTTT.

This clonotype was observed at least ten times. The chain uses TRBV5-1 and TRBJ1-4; TRBD1 aligns across 9 bases. From germline, CDR1 is SGHRS and CDR2 YFSETQ. J gave up 5 bases and V 3 bases, and 2 bases lay outside the gene matches. The CDR3 is 14 amino acids. The CDR3 loop reads CASSSGQGNEKLFF. The DNA for the CDR3 is TGCGCCAGCAGCTCCGGACAGGGGAATGAAAAACTGTTTTTT.

This clonotype was detected many times. The genes are TRBV20-1 and TRBJ2-3; no definite D call. Per the germline V gene, CDR1 is DFQATT and CDR2 is SNEGSKA (reference sequence). V shed 3 bases and J shed 0 bases, with 10 bases lying between them. The CDR3 runs 14 residues. As DNA, the CDR3 is TGCAGTGCTAGGGTGGATTCTAGCACAGATACGCAGTATTTT. Translated, it gives CSARVDSSTDTQYF.